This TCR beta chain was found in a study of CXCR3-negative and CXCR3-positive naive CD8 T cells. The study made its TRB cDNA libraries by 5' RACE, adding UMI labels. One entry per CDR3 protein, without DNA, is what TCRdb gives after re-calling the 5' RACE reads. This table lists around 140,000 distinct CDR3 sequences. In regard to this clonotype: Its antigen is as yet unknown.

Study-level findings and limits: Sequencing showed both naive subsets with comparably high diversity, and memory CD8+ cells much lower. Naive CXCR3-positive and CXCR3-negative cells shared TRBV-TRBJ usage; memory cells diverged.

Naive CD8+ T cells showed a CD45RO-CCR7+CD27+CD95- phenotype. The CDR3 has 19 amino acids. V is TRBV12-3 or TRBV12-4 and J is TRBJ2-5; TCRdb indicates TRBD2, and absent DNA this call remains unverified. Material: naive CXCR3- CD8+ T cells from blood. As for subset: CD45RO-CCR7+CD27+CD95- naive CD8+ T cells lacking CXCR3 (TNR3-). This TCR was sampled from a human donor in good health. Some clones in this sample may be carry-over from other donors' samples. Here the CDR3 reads CASSLFLPRSLAGEETQYF.